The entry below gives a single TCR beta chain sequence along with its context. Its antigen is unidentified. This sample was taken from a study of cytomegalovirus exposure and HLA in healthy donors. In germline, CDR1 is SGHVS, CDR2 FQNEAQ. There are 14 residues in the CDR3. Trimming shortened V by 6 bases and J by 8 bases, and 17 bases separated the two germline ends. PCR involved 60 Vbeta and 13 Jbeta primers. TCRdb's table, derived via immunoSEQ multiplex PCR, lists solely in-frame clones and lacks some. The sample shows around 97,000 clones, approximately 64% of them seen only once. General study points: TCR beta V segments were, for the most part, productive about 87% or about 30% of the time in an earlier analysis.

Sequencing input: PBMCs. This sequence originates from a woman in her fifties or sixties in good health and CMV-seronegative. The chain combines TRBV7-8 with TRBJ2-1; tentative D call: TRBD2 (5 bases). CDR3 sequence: CASRTTWGIDEQFF. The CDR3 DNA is TGTGCCAGCAGGACTACTTGGGGAATCGATGAGCAGTTCTTC.